These T cell receptor beta chains were read from a single sample in a study of control samples from healthy donors and cancer patients. The repertoire was sequenced with immunoSEQ multiplex PCR; TCRdb's copy has only in-frame clones and lacks some. The sample yields 150,000 or so clones, 85% to 95% seen once. The sequenced sample consisted of blood. These receptors came from a middle-aged man in good health. CDR3s include the opening cysteine and the closing phenylalanine or tryptophan. The order of the fields is V gene, CDR3 length, J gene, D gene, clone size, CDR3 DNA, CDR3 protein. The D gene is left open where the match is weak. Expanded clones are given a class, and other clones once, few, many or no size at all.

TRBV3-1/TRBV3-2	15	TRBJ1-2	NA	NA	TGTGCCAGCAGCCTTCAGGCGGGAGCTAACTATGGCTACACCTTC	CASSLQAGANYGYTF
TRBV27	15	TRBJ1-2	NA	NA	TGTGCCAGCAGTTTATCCGAGGACGGTTTCTATGGCTACACCTTC	CASSLSEDGFYGYTF
TRBV9	15	TRBJ1-2	TRBD1	once	TGTGCCAGCAGCGCCTGGGACAGGGGGCCGTATGGCTACACCTTC	CASSAWDRGPYGYTF
TRBV28	15	TRBJ1-3	NA	NA	TGTGCCAGCAGCTTCGGGGGGGGCTCTGGAAACACCATATATTTT	CASSFGGGSGNTIYF
TRBV4-3	18	TRBJ2-6	NA	NA	TGCGCCAGCAGCCAAGATAGGGCTTGGGCCTCTGGGGCCAACGTCCTGACTTTC	CASSQDRAWASGANVLTF
TRBV27	14	TRBJ1-5	NA	NA	TGTGCCAGCAGTCCTACAAGTAGAAACCAGCCCCAGCATTTT	CASSPTSRNQPQHF
TRBV24-1	16	TRBJ2-3	NA	NA	TGTGCCACCAGTGATTTAAGGGGACTTTCCCCAGATACGCAGTATTTT	CATSDLRGLSPDTQYF
TRBV28	15	TRBJ1-4	NA	NA	TGTGCCAGCAGAACAGGGTTGTCAACTAATGAAAAACTGTTTTTT	CASRTGLSTNEKLFF
TRBV3-1/TRBV3-2	11	TRBJ2-7	NA	NA	TGTGCCAGCAGCCAAGGACAGGCGGAGTACTTC	CASSQGQAEYF
TRBV28	18	TRBJ2-7	TRBD1	NA	TGTGCCAGCAGTTTATTTTCGTGGGGACAGGGGGCGGGACACGAGCAGTACTTC	CASSLFSWGQGAGHEQYF
TRBV24-1	17	TRBJ1-6	TRBD1	NA	TGTGCCACCAGTGACCCTTCTGAACGGACAGGGAACTCACCCCTCCACTTT	CATSDPSERTGNSPLHF
TRBV5-6	13	TRBJ2-5	NA	NA	TGTGCCAGCAGCTCCCGACCCAAAGAGACCCAGTACTTC	CASSSRPKETQYF
TRBV28	12	TRBJ1-5	NA	NA	TGTGCCAGCAGCCCGAGAGGATCAGCCCAGCATTTT	CASSPRGSAQHF
TRBV7-2	14	TRBJ1-4	NA	NA	TGTGCCAGCAGGCGGGACCGAGGCGTTGAAAAACTGTTTTTT	CASRRDRGVEKLFF
TRBV28	13	TRBJ2-7	NA	NA	TGTGCCAGCAGTTCGGGACCCCGTCGCGAGCAGTACTTC	CASSSGPRREQYF
TRBV18	16	TRBJ1-5	NA	once	TGTGCCAGCTCACCCGGGCCTCCCCTCGGCAATCAGCCCCAGCATTTT	CASSPGPPLGNQPQHF
TRBV7-8	16	TRBJ1-1	TRBD1	NA	TGTGCCAGCAGCTTATACCCGACAGGGTACTCTGCTGAAGCTTTCTTT	CASSLYPTGYSAEAFF
TRBV24-1	14	TRBJ1-5	NA	NA	TGTGCCACCAGTGAACAGGGTCGCAATCAGCCCCAGCATTTT	CATSEQGRNQPQHF
TRBV2	15	TRBJ1-5	NA	NA	TGTGCCAGCAGTTTACGACCCGGGACACCCCAGCCCCAGCATTTT	CASSLRPGTPQPQHF
TRBV6-4	18	TRBJ1-4	TRBD1	NA	TGTGCCAGCAGTGCATCAACAGGGGTGGGTTGTCGTACTGAAAAACTGTTTTTT	CASSASTGVGCRTEKLFF
TRBV6-5	14	TRBJ1-4	TRBD1	NA	TGTGCCAGCACCAACCAGGGGGCAGGCGAAAAACTGTTTTTT	CASTNQGAGEKLFF
TRBV10-3	16	TRBJ2-7	TRBD1	NA	TGTGCCATCAGTGATCAGAAGGCCCAGGGGGCTCAGGGGCAGTACTTC	CAISDQKAQGAQGQYF
TRBV6-5	15	TRBJ2-4	TRBD2	NA	TGTGCCAGCAGTTCCGAGCGGGGGGGCCCCAACATTCAGTACTTC	CASSSERGGPNIQYF
TRBV24-1	18	TRBJ2-1	TRBD2	NA	TGTGCCACCACACCCGGGACTAGCGGGGGGGCCGACTACAATGAGCAGTTCTTC	CATTPGTSGGADYNEQFF
TRBV4-1	14	TRBJ2-7	NA	NA	TGCGCCAGCAGCCAACGGGAGAGCTCCTACGAGCAGTACTTC	CASSQRESSYEQYF
TRBV28	22	TRBJ2-4	TRBD1	NA	TGTGCCAGCAGTTCCCCTGTGATGGGACAGGGGAGAGGTACCCTAGCCAAAAACATTCAGTACTTC	CASSSPVMGQGRGTLAKNIQYF
TRBV13	14	TRBJ2-7	NA	NA	TGTGCCAGCAGCTCCCCCGCAGGGACCTACGAGCAGTACTTC	CASSSPAGTYEQYF
TRBV10-3	14	TRBJ1-2	NA	NA	TGTGCCATCAGTGAGAGGGGAAGGGACTATGGCTACACCTTC	CAISERGRDYGYTF
TRBV9	15	TRBJ1-4	NA	NA	TGTGCCAGCAGCGAATATCAAGGAACTAATGAAAAACTGTTTTTT	CASSEYQGTNEKLFF